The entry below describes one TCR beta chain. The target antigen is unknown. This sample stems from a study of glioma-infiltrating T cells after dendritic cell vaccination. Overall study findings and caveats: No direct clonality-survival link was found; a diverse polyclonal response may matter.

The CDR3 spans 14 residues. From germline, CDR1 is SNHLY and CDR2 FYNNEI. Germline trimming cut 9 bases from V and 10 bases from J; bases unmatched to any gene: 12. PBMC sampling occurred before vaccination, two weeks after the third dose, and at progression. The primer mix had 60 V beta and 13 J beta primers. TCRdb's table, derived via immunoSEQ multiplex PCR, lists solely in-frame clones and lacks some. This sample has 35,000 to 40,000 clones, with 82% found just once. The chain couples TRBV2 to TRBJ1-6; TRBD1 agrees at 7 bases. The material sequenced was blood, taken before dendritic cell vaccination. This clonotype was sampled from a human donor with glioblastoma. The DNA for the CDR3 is TGTGCCAGGGGGAGACAGGGTGAAAGATCACCCCTCCACTTT. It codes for CARGRQGERSPLHF.